The clone carrying this T cell receptor beta chain was seen once. Built from TCR beta cDNA, the libraries had unique molecular identifiers in them. Using its own MiXCR run on the PCR reads, TCRdb lists one record per CDR3 protein. The sample has roughly 540,000 distinct CDR3 sequences; under 40% are singletons. The data belong to a study of post-analysis software for immune sequencing data. The receptor's source is a girl between 2 and 17 years old with multiple sclerosis. Sequenced sample: blood.

CDR3 sequence reads: CASSGTSEETQYF. Written as DNA, the CDR3 is TGTGCCAGCAGCGGGACTAGCGAGGAGACCCAGTACTTC. This rearrangement joins TRBV6-6 to TRBJ2-7, with TRBD2 identical over 10 bases. The closer fit of TRBJ2-5 to the DNA end suggests the J call may be wrong. The CDR3 sequence is 13 residues long. Germline CDR1 and CDR2: MNHNY and SVGAGI (reference sequence).